This T cell receptor beta chain is drawn from a study of shared clonotypes between healthy human individuals. The CDR3 is made up of 14 amino acids. Between the trimmed V and J ends, which lost 0 bases and 5 bases, there was a span of 8 bases. Per germline, CDR1 SGDLS and CDR2 YYNGEE. This clone was detected only a few times. Assay used: immunoSEQ multiplex PCR; TCRdb lists only in-frame clones, some missing. This sample has 650,000 to 750,000 clones, with 72% found just once. Sequencing was done on a sample of memory CD4+ T cells sorted from blood. Specified subset: CD45RA-negative fraction. The rearrangement joins TRBV9 to TRBJ2-2; possibly TRBD1 or TRBD2 for D (6 bases each). This receptor was obtained from a woman in her twenties or thirties in good health. CDR3 sequence reads: CASSVEGGTGELFF. The CDR3 nucleotides are TGTGCCAGCAGCGTAGAGGGGGGTACCGGGGAGCTGTTTTTT.